This TCR beta chain was sequenced in a study of blood T cell repertoires in COVID-19. Study in general: There were acute and convalescent COVID-19 samples, and they came from the United States, Italy and Spain. PBMCs, B-cell-depleted T cells, or T cells provided the cDNA or gDNA that made up the material.

Germline values: CDR1 SGDLS, CDR2 YYNGEE. V shed 4 bases and J 5 bases; nucleotides not matched to a gene: 6. This CDR3 spans 14 amino acids. As handled by the study authors: How many nucleated cells were present was estimated from reference gene primer amplification. Clones were read by immunoSEQ multiplex PCR, and TCRdb kept only the in-frame ones, dropping some. The V and J calls and clone size were taken over from that table, and D and trimming were inferred from the DNA. In the table there are 70,000 to 80,000 clones, around nine tenths of which are singletons. Sequenced input: peripheral blood. The origin of this receptor is a human donor in a cohort sampled during active COVID-19. The rearrangement uses TRBV9 and TRBJ2-5, with 9 bases lining up with TRBD1. The CDR3 sequence is CASSPRGTGETQYF. DNA of the CDR3: TGTGCCAGCAGCCCCCGAGGGACAGGGGAGACCCAGTACTTC.